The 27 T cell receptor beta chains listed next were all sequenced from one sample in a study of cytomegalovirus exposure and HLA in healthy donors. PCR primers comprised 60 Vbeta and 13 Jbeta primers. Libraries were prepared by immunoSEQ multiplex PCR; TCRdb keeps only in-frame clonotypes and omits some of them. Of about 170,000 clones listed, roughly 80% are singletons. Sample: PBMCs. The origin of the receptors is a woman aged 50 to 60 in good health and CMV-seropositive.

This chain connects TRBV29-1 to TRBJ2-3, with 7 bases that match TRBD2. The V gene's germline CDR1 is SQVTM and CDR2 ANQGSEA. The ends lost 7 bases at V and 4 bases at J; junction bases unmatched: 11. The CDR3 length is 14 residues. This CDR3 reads CSGRKRDRPDTQYF. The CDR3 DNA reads TGCAGCGGAAGAAAGCGGGATCGGCCAGATACGCAGTATTTT.

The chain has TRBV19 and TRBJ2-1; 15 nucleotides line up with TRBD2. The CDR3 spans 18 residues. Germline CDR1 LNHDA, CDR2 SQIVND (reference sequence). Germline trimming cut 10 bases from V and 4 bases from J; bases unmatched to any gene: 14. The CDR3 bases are TGTGCCACCCGATCCCCCGGACTAGCGGGAGGGTTTTACAATGAGCAGTTCTTC. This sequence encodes CATRSPGLAGGFYNEQFF.

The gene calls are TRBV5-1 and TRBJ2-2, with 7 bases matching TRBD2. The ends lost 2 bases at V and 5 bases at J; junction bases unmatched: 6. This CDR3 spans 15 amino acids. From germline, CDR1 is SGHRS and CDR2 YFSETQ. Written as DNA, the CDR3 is TGCGCCAGCAGCTTAAGCCAGGGAGGGACCGGGGAGCTGTTTTTT. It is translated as CASSLSQGGTGELFF.

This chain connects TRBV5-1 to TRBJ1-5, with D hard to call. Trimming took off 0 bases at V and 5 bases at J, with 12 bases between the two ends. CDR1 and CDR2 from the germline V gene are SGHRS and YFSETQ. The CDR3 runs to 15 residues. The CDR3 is CASSLEGSPYQPQHF. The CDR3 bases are TGCGCCAGCAGCTTGGAAGGGAGTCCCTATCAGCCCCAGCATTTT.

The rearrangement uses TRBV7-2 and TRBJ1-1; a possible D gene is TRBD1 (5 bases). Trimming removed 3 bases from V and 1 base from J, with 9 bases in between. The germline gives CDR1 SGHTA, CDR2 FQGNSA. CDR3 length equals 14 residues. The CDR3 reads CASSFSQGNTEAFF. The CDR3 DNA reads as TGTGCCAGCAGCTTCTCCCAGGGGAACACTGAAGCTTTCTTT. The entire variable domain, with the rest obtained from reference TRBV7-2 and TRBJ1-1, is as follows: GAGVSQSPSNKVTEKGKDVELRCDPISGHTALYWYRQSLGQGLEFLIYFQGNSAPDKSGLPSDRFSAERTGGSVSTLTIQRTQQEDSAVYLCASSFSQGNTEAFFGQGTRLTVV.

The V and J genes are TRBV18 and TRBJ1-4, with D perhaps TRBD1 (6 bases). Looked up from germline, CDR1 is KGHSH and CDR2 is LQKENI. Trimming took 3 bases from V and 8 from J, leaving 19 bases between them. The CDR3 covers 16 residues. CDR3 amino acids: CASSPSGVAGGEKLFF. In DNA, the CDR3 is TGTGCCAGCTCACCCTCAGGGGTGGCGGGCGGAGAAAAACTGTTTTTT.

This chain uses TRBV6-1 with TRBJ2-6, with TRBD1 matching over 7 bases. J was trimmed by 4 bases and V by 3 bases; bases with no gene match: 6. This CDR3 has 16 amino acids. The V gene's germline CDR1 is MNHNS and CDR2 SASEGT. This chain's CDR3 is CASSDQGVGGANVLTF. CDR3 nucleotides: TGTGCCAGCAGTGATCAGGGGGTCGGCGGGGCCAACGTCCTGACTTTC.

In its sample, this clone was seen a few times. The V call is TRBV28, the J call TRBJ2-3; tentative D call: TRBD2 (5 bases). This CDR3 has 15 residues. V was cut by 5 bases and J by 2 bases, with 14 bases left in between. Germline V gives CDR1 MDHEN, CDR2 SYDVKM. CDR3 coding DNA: TGTGCCAGCAGTCTCTTTGCGGGTGACACAGATACGCAGTATTTT. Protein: CASSLFAGDTDTQYF.

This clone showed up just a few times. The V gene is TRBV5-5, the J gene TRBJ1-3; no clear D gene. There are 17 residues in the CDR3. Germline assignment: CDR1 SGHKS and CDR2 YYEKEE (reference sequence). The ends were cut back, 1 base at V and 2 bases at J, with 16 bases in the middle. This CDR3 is CASSLSFLGGTGNTIYF. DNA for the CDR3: TGTGCCAGCAGCTTGTCGTTTTTAGGAGGAACTGGAAACACCATATATTTT. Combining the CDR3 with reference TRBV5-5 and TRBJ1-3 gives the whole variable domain DAGVTQSPTHLIKTRGQQVTLRCSPISGHKSVSWYQQVLGQGPQFIFQYYEKEERGRGNFPDRFSARQFPNYSSELNVNALLLGDSALYLCASSLSFLGGTGNTIYFGEGSWLTVV.

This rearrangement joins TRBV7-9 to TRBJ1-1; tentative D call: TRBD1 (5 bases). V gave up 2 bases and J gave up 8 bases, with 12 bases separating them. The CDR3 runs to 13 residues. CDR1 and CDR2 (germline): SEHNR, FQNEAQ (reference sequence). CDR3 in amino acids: CASSLIPGGEAFF. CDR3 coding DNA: TGTGCCAGCAGCTTAATCCCGGGGGGGGAAGCTTTCTTT.

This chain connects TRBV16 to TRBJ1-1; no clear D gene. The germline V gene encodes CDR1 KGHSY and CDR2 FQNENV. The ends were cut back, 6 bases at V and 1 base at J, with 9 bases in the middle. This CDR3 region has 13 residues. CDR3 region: CASSQTGNTEAFF. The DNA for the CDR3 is TGTGCCAGCAGTCAGACTGGGAACACTGAAGCTTTCTTT.

The CDR3 is CASSLIGTGVGGELFF. CDR3 bases: TGCGCCAGCAGCTTGATAGGGACAGGGGTCGGCGGGGAGCTGTTTTTT. This chain links TRBV5-1 with TRBJ2-2, with 10 nucleotides matching TRBD1. Germline trimming cut 1 base from V and 7 bases from J; bases unmatched to any gene: 7. CDR3 size: 16 residues. Germline V CDR1 and CDR2: SGHRS, YFSETQ. The full variable domain, its missing parts supplied by reference TRBV5-1 and TRBJ2-2, is KAGVTQTPRYLIKTRGQQVTLSCSPISGHRSVSWYQQTPGQGLQFLFEYFSETQRNKGNFPGRFSGRQFSNSRSEMNVSTLELGDSALYLCASSLIGTGVGGELFFGEGSRLTVL.

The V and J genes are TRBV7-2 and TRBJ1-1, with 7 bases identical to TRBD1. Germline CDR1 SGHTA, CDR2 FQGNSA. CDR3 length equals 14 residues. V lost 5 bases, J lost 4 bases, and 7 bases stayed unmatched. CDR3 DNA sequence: TGTGCCAGCAGCCTTGATACAGGGGCCACTGAAGCTTTCTTT. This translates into CASSLDTGATEAFF. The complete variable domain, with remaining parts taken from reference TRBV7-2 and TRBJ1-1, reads GAGVSQSPSNKVTEKGKDVELRCDPISGHTALYWYRQSLGQGLEFLIYFQGNSAPDKSGLPSDRFSAERTGGSVSTLTIQRTQQEDSAVYLCASSLDTGATEAFFGQGTRLTVV.

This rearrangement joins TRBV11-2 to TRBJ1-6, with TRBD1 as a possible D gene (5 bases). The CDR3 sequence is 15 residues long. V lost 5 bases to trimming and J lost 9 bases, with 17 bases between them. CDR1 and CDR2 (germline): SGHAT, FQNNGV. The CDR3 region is CASSPREGLGSPLHF. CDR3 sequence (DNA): TGTGCCAGCAGCCCCCGGGAGGGGTTGGGTTCACCCCTCCACTTT.

CDR3 protein: CASSPGPGANTEAFF. The DNA for the CDR3 is TGTGCCAGCAGCCCAGGCCCAGGGGCGAACACTGAAGCTTTCTTT. The chain carries TRBV9 and TRBJ1-1; possible D gene TRBD1, 6 bases. Trimming left V 4 bases short and J 1 base short, with 14 bases between. Germline CDR1 SGDLS, CDR2 YYNGEE. There are 15 residues in the CDR3.

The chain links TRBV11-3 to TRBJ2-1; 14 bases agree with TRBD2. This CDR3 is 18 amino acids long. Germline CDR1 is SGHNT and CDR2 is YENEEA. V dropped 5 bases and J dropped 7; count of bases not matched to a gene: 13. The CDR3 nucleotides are TGTGCCAGCAGCCGACTAGCGGGAGGGCCAGATCAGAGTAATGAGCAGTTCTTC. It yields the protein CASSRLAGGPDQSNEQFF.

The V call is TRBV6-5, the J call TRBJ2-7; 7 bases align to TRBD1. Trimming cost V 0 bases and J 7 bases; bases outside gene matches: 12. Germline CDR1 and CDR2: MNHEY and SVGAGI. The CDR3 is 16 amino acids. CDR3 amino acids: CASSYSTGQVVGEQYF. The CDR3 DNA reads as TGTGCCAGCAGTTACTCGACCGGACAGGTCGTAGGGGAGCAGTACTTC.

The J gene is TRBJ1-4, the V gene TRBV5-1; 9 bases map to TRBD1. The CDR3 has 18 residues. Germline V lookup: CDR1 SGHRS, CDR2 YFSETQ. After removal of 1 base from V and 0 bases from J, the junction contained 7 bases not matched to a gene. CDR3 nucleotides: TGCGCCAGCAGCTTGAATTTCCGGACAGGGGCAACTAATGAAAAACTGTTTTTT. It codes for CASSLNFRTGATNEKLFF. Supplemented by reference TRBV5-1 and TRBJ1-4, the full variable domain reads KAGVTQTPRYLIKTRGQQVTLSCSPISGHRSVSWYQQTPGQGLQFLFEYFSETQRNKGNFPGRFSGRQFSNSRSEMNVSTLELGDSALYLCASSLNFRTGATNEKLFFGSGTQLSVL.

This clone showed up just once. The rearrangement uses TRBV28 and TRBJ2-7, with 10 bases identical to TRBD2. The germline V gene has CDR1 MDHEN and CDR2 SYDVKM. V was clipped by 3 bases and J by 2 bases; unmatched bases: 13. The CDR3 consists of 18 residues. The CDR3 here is CASSFERRGSGRPYEQYF. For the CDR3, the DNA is TGTGCCAGCAGTTTTGAACGTCGAGGTAGCGGGAGGCCCTACGAGCAGTACTTC.

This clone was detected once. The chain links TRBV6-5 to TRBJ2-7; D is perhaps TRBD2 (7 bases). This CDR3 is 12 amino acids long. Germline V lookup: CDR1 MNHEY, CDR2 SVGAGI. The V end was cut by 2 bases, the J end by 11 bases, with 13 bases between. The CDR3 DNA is TGTGCCAGCAGTTACCAGGGCGGGGGCGAGTACTTC. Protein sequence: CASSYQGGGEYF.

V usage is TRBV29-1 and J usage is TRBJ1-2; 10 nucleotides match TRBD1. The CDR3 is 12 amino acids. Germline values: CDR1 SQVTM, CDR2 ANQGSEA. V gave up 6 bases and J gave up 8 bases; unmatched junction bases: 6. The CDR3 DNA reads TGCAGCGTCACCGGGACAGGGGAGGGCTACACCTTC. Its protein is CSVTGTGEGYTF.

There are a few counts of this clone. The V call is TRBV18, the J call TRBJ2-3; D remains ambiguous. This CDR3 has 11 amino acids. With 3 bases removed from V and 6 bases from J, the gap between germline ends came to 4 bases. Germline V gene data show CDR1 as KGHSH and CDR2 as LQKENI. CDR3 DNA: TGTGCCAGCTCACCTTCGGATACGCAGTATTTT. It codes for CASSPSDTQYF.

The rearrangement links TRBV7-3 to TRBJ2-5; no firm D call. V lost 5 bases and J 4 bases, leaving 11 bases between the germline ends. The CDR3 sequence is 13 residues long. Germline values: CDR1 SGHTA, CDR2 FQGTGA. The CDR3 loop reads CASSRSVGETQYF. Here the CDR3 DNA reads TGTGCCAGCAGCCGGTCGGTCGGAGAGACCCAGTACTTC.

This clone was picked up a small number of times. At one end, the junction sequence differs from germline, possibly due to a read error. The CDR3 spells CARSMTRGYTDQPQHF. CDR3 coding DNA: TGTGCCAGAAGTATGACAAGGGGTTACACTGATCAGCCCCAGCATTTT. The chain couples TRBV19 to TRBJ1-5, with D perhaps TRBD1 (5 bases). The CDR3 totals 16 residues. Germline V lookup: CDR1 LNHDA, CDR2 SQIVND (reference sequence).

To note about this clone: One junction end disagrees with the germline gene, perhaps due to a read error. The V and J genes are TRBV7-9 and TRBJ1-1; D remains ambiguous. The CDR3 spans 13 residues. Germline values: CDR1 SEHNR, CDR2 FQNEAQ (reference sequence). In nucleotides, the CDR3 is TGTTCCAGCAGCTTAAATACAAACACTGAAGCTTTCTTT. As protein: CSSSLNTNTEAFF.

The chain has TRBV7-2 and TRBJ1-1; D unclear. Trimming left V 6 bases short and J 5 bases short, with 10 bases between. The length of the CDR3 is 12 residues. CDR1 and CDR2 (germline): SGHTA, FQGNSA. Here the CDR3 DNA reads TGTGCCAGCAGACTAGACCGTACTGAAGCTTTCTTT. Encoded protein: CASRLDRTEAFF.

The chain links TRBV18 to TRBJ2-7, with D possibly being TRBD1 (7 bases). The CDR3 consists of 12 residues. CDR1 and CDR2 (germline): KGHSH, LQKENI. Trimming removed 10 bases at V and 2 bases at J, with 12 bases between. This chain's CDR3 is CATGDSPYEQYF. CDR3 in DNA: TGTGCCACGGGGGACAGTCCCTACGAGCAGTACTTC. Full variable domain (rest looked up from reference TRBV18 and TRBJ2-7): NAGVMQNPRHLVRRRGQEARLRCSPMKGHSHVYWYRQLPEEGLKFMVYLQKENIIDESGMPKERFSAEFPKEGPSILRIQQVVRGDSAAYFCATGDSPYEQYFGPGTRLTVT.